This T cell receptor beta chain was recorded in a study of cytomegalovirus exposure and HLA in healthy donors. Study outcomes and limitations: Rarity held for most TCR sequences, but there were some public TCRs that occurred in many donors.

This clone was found once. Its antigen is undetermined. Both 60 Vbeta primers and 13 Jbeta primers went into the PCR. Sequencing was performed with immunoSEQ multiplex PCR; in TCRdb, only in-frame clones are kept and a portion is missing. There are 110,000 to 150,000 clones in the sample; around 75% occur only once, and roughly 1.6% lies in the top ten. This CDR3 has 12 residues. Germline loops: CDR1 LNHDA, CDR2 SQIVND (reference sequence). V was shortened by 9 bases and J by 0 bases, with 8 bases between the two germline ends. The chain joins TRBV19 to TRBJ1-2; D not certain. This receptor was identified in a middle-aged woman in good health and CMV-seronegative. The material sequenced was PBMCs. This chain's CDR3 is CASGGPNYGYTF. CDR3 in DNA: TGTGCCAGCGGCGGGCCTAACTATGGCTACACCTTC.